These 18 T cell receptor beta chains were sequenced from one sample in a study of T cells after somatic rescue of genetic block. Using immunoSEQ multiplex PCR, the repertoire was profiled, and TCRdb retains in-frame clones only, with some absent. Of 100,000 to 120,000 clones listed, about nine tenths are singletons. Sequenced material: peripheral blood mononuclear cells (PBMCs). Source of these receptors: a woman under 30.

The chain carries TRBV27 and TRBJ1-3; D not certain. Between the trimmed V and J ends, which lost 0 bases and 0 bases, there was a span of 6 bases. Germline CDR1 MNHEY, CDR2 SMNVEV (reference sequence). This CDR3 region has 15 residues. The chain's CDR3 is CASSLSVGSGNTIYF. As DNA, the CDR3 is TGTGCCAGCAGTTTATCGGTAGGCTCTGGAAACACCATATATTTT.

The CDR3 DNA sequence: TGTGCCATAAAACCTAGGGGGGGGATCTCCTACGAGCAGTACTTC. Its protein product is CAIKPRGGISYEQYF. The chain uses TRBV10-3 and TRBJ2-7, with D tentatively TRBD2 (7 bases). V lost 9 bases and J lost 0, with 18 bases in between. This CDR3 region has 15 residues. The germline gives CDR1 ENHRY, CDR2 SYGVKD.

The chain combines TRBV2 with TRBJ1-6; TRBD1 aligns across 10 bases. Unmatched junction bases numbered 7, after V lost 7 bases and J lost 10 bases. The CDR3 covers 14 residues. Germline CDR1 reads SNHLY; CDR2 reads FYNNEI. Here the CDR3 DNA reads TGTGCCAGCAACCCGGACAGGGGGTTATCACCCCTCCACTTT. Translation: CASNPDRGLSPLHF.

To note about this clone: The same CDR3 can be traced to other DNA sequences in this sample. This rearrangement joins TRBV7-2 to TRBJ2-7, with 9 bases fitting TRBD2. The V segment lost 3 bases and the J segment 2 bases; nucleotides outside the gene matches: 5. The CDR3 is 15 residues long. The germline CDR1 and CDR2 sequences are SGHTA and FQGNSA. In DNA, the CDR3 is TGTGCCAGCAGCTTGCGGGGGGGCATCACCTACGAGCAGTACTTC. It encodes CASSLRGGITYEQYF.

V is TRBV5-8 and J is TRBJ2-3; 14 bases match TRBD2. This CDR3 spans 18 amino acids. J lost 1 base, V lost 4 bases, and 8 bases had no gene match. The germline V gene encodes CDR1 SGHTS and CDR2 YDEGEE. CDR3 in amino acids: CASSPGLAGGYRTDTQYF. CDR3 sequence (DNA): TGTGCCAGCAGCCCAGGACTAGCGGGGGGATATCGCACAGATACGCAGTATTTT.

This clone has just a few counts. J is TRBJ1-4 and V is TRBV5-1; D remains unclear. V was shortened by 1 base and J by 0 bases, with 7 bases between the two germline ends. Germline-derived CDR1 and CDR2 are SGHRS and YFSETQ. The length of the CDR3 is 15 residues. Here the CDR3 reads CASSLTNPTNEKLFF. CDR3 bases: TGCGCCAGCAGCTTGACTAATCCAACTAATGAAAAACTGTTTTTT.

V usage is TRBV9 and J usage is TRBJ1-1; D remains ambiguous. Per germline, CDR1 SGDLS and CDR2 YYNGEE. Trimming stripped 0 bases from V and 0 bases from J, with 12 bases between. The CDR3 covers 16 residues. CDR3 residues: CASSVGTDLMNTEAFF. The CDR3 nucleotides read TGTGCCAGCAGCGTAGGAACTGACCTAATGAACACTGAAGCTTTCTTT.

The chain employs TRBV11-2 and TRBJ2-2; D remains unclear. The germline V gene has CDR1 SGHAT and CDR2 FQNNGV. Trimming left V 1 base short and J 4 bases short, with 10 bases between. The CDR3 spans 15 residues. The CDR3 nucleotides are TGTGCCAGCAGCTTAGGAAGGACCACCACCGGGGAGCTGTTTTTT. As protein: CASSLGRTTTGELFF.

V gene TRBV7-9 combines with J gene TRBJ1-6; maybe TRBD1 (6 bases). The V gene lost 5 bases and the J gene lost 10 bases, with 18 bases spanning the gap. The CDR3 contains 15 residues. CDR1 SEHNR and CDR2 FQNEAQ come from the germline V gene (reference sequence). The CDR3, as DNA: TGTGCCAGCAGCAGACGGACAGCGTTCATCTCACCCCTCCACTTT. It is translated as CASSRRTAFISPLHF.

This sequence joins TRBV27 and TRBJ2-7, with a possible D match to TRBD2 (5 bases). V shed 6 bases and J shed 5 bases, with 14 bases lying between them. Per the germline V gene, CDR1 is MNHEY and CDR2 is SMNVEV (reference sequence). This CDR3 comprises 13 residues. The CDR3, as DNA: TGTGCCAGCAGCCCAAGCGGCTTCCACGAGCAGTACTTC. Translating it yields CASSPSGFHEQYF.

The CDR3 loop is CSVTGTGSNEQFF. DNA for the CDR3: TGCAGCGTGACCGGGACAGGGTCCAATGAGCAGTTCTTC. The V and J genes are TRBV29-1 and TRBJ2-1; 9 positions match TRBD1. The V segment lost 6 bases and the J segment 6 bases; nucleotides outside the gene matches: 6. In germline, CDR1 is SQVTM, CDR2 ANQGSEA. The CDR3 has 13 residues.

The chain links TRBV11-2 to TRBJ1-6, with TRBD1 matching 11 bases. Germline trimming cut 4 bases from V and 9 bases from J; bases unmatched to any gene: 11. In germline, CDR1 is SGHAT, CDR2 FQNNGV. The CDR3 length is 17 residues. The CDR3 sequence is CASSSRTGGLHGSPLHF. The CDR3 DNA sequence: TGTGCCAGCAGCTCCAGGACAGGGGGCCTTCACGGTTCACCCCTCCACTTT.

The chain is built from TRBV7-9 and TRBJ2-5; 8 bases map to TRBD1. The CDR3 loop spans 14 amino acids. CDR1 SEHNR and CDR2 FQNEAQ come from the germline V gene (reference sequence). The trim removed 5 bases at V and 5 bases at J, leaving 7 bases unmatched. CDR3 nucleotide sequence: TGTGCCAGCAGCCCTCAAGGACAGGGTGAGACCCAGTACTTC. Its translation: CASSPQGQGETQYF. The full variable domain, with the rest looked up from reference TRBV7-9 and TRBJ2-5, is DTGVSQNPRHKITKRGQNVTFRCDPISEHNRLYWYRQTLGQGPEFLTYFQNEAQLEKSRLLSDRFSAERPKGSFSTLEIQRTEQGDSAMYLCASSPQGQGETQYFGPGTRLLVL.

This chain joins TRBV28 and TRBJ1-4; the D is unclear. The CDR3 is 15 residues long. The V end was cut by 5 bases, the J end by 7 bases, with 17 bases between. The germline gives CDR1 MDHEN, CDR2 SYDVKM. In nucleotides, the CDR3 is TGTGCCAGCAGTCTCCGGCGGCTGGTGGGTGAAAAACTGTTTTTT. Protein product: CASSLRRLVGEKLFF. The full variable domain, its missing parts supplied by reference TRBV28 and TRBJ1-4, is DVKVTQSSRYLVKRTGEKVFLECVQDMDHENMFWYRQDPGLGLRLIYFSYDVKMKEKGDIPEGYSVSREKKERFSLILESASTNQTSMYLCASSLRRLVGEKLFFGSGTQLSVL.

The chain links TRBV28 to TRBJ2-3; maybe TRBD1 (5 bases). Trimming took 4 bases from V and 4 from J, leaving 12 bases between them. Germline lookup yields CDR1 MDHEN and CDR2 SYDVKM. CDR3 size: 14 residues. The CDR3 DNA follows: TGTGCCAGCAGTTCCCAGGGATCCCCAGATACGCAGTATTTT. Its protein is CASSSQGSPDTQYF.

This clone was detected a few times. The gene calls are TRBV6-1 and TRBJ1-1; weak D call: TRBD1 (5 bases). Germline loops: CDR1 MNHNS, CDR2 SASEGT. The CDR3 runs 13 residues. V was cut by 3 bases and J by 5 bases, with 10 bases left in between. The CDR3 sequence: CASSEGGITEAFF. The CDR3 coding sequence is TGTGCCAGCAGTGAGGGGGGGATAACTGAAGCTTTCTTT.

The chain recombines TRBV5-8 with TRBJ2-7, with D possibly matching TRBD1 (6 bases). V was trimmed by 4 bases and J by 4 bases, leaving 18 bases between them. The CDR3 covers 15 residues. Germline V CDR1 and CDR2: SGHTS, YDEGEE. The CDR3 DNA reads as TGTGCCAGCAGCGCCGCAGGGGCGATGATTTACGAGCAGTACTTC. Its protein product is CASSAAGAMIYEQYF.

The chain couples TRBV10-3 to TRBJ1-1; D might be TRBD1 (6 bases). CDR1 is ENHRY, CDR2 SYGVKD, per germline. The CDR3 has 14 residues. V was shortened by 6 bases and J by 4 bases, with 15 bases between the two germline ends. The CDR3 DNA is TGTGCCATCAGCCCCTTACAGGGACGCACTGAAGCTTTCTTT. As protein: CAISPLQGRTEAFF.